This T cell receptor beta chain came from a study of blood T cell repertoires in COVID-19. Study in general: The study drew acute and convalescent COVID-19 samples from the United States, Italy and Spain. In each case, the material was cDNA or gDNA derived from T cells, B-cell-depleted T cells, or PBMCs.

CDR3 length: 16 amino acids. V shed 1 base, J shed 2 bases, and the junction held 8 bases outside the gene matches. Germline loops: CDR1 SGDLS, CDR2 YYNGEE. Original processing notes: The assay estimated nucleated cells by amplifying reference gene primers. Method: immunoSEQ multiplex PCR; TCRdb's copy keeps in-frame clones and lacks some. For V, J and clone size, that table is used; D and trimming come from the DNA. The sample carries 50,000 to 85,000 clones, about 90% recorded once. The rearrangement links TRBV9 to TRBJ2-5, with 7 positions matching TRBD2. The material sequenced was peripheral blood. This clonotype was obtained from a human donor in a cohort sampled during active COVID-19. The CDR3 region is CASSVLSSGNQETQYF. The CDR3 nucleotides read TGTGCCAGCAGCGTATTGTCTAGCGGCAATCAAGAGACCCAGTACTTC.